What follows are 29 T cell receptor beta chains derived from one specimen sequenced in a study of siplizumab effects on memory and regulatory T cells. Libraries were prepared by immunoSEQ multiplex PCR; TCRdb keeps only in-frame clonotypes and omits some of them. The table lists fewer than 45,000 clones, 89% of them singletons. Source material: naive CD4+ T cells sorted from blood. Receptors originate from a human donor in good health.

The chain joins TRBV18 to TRBJ2-7; D unresolved. V lost 2 bases and J lost 2, with 16 bases in between. Germline V gene data show CDR1 as KGHSH and CDR2 as LQKENI. This CDR3 spans 16 amino acids. CDR3 nucleotides: TGTGCCAGCTCACCAAGCATAAGCAGTTTTACCTACGAGCAGTACTTC. Translated: CASSPSISSFTYEQYF.

V usage is TRBV25-1 and J usage is TRBJ2-2; no definite D call. Germline CDR1 is MGHDK and CDR2 is SYGVNS. The CDR3 has 13 residues. V lost 3 bases to trimming and J lost 6 bases, with 8 bases between them. As DNA, the CDR3 is TGTGCCAGCAGTGATGTGAATTCCGGGGAGCTGTTTTTT. It is translated as CASSDVNSGELFF. The full variable domain, completed using reference TRBV25-1 and TRBJ2-2, is EADIYQTPRYLVIGTGKKITLECSQTMGHDKMYWYQQDPGMELHLIHYSYGVNSTEKGDLSSESTVSRIRTEHFPLTLESARPSHTSQYLCASSDVNSGELFFGEGSRLTVL.

This chain connects TRBV14 to TRBJ1-2, with D uncertain. The germline V gene encodes CDR1 SGHDN and CDR2 FVKESK. Trimming pared 0 bases from V and 2 bases from J, leaving 10 bases between. The CDR3 has 15 residues. DNA of the CDR3: TGTGCCAGCAGCCAAGAGAGATATACCAACTATGGCTACACCTTC. This sequence encodes CASSQERYTNYGYTF.

The V and J genes are TRBV10-3 and TRBJ2-3, with TRBD2 matching over 9 bases. J lost 0 bases, V lost 10 bases, and 5 bases had no gene match. CDR3 size: 14 residues. Per germline, CDR1 ENHRY and CDR2 SYGVKD. In DNA form, the CDR3 reads TGTGCCACAAAGCGGGGGGAAAGCACAGATACGCAGTATTTT. Its translation: CATKRGESTDTQYF.

The chain joins TRBV28 to TRBJ2-7; a weak D match, TRBD2 (5 bases). Deletions cut 3 bases from V and 0 bases from J, with 9 bases between. The CDR3 is made up of 14 amino acids. From germline, CDR1 is MDHEN and CDR2 SYDVKM. The CDR3 region is CASSLSGSSYEQYF. CDR3 in DNA: TGTGCCAGCAGTTTGAGCGGAAGCTCCTACGAGCAGTACTTC.

The V gene is TRBV16, the J gene TRBJ2-2; no reliable D call. The germline V gene has CDR1 KGHSY and CDR2 FQNENV. V was clipped by 1 base and J by 0 bases, with 6 bases between them. CDR3 length: 15 amino acids. CDR3 DNA sequence: TGTGCCAGCAGCCAATTGGACCCGAACACCGGGGAGCTGTTTTTT. Its protein product is CASSQLDPNTGELFF.

The V gene is TRBV5-6, the J gene TRBJ2-7, with D unresolved. Germline CDR1 reads SGHDT; CDR2 reads YYEEEE. The V and J ends lost 3 bases and 3 bases respectively, with 16 bases between them. This CDR3 has 15 amino acids. This chain's CDR3 is CASSSPGVAFYEQYF. For the CDR3, the DNA is TGTGCCAGCAGCTCCCCTGGGGTAGCCTTCTACGAGCAGTACTTC.

There are a few counts of this clone. The CDR3 sequence: CASSGDLNTEAFF. Written as DNA, the CDR3 is TGTGCCAGCAGTGGGGACCTGAACACTGAAGCTTTCTTT. The chain uses TRBV25-1 and TRBJ1-1, with a weak D call TRBD1 (5 bases). The CDR3 extends over 13 amino acids. V lost 4 bases and J lost 0, with 6 bases in between. Per germline, CDR1 MGHDK and CDR2 SYGVNS.

A remark on this clone: The germline gene is not matched at one end of the junction; a read error may be the cause. V usage is TRBV7-9 and J usage is TRBJ2-7; 7 bases map to TRBD1. Germline assignment: CDR1 SEHNR and CDR2 FQNEAQ (reference sequence). CDR3 length equals 15 residues. The CDR3 bases are TGTGCCAGCACCTTAGGGCAGGGGGTATCCTACGAGCAGTACTTC. Translating gives CASTLGQGVSYEQYF.

The chain combines TRBV5-1 with TRBJ1-1, with 7 bases aligning to TRBD1. The germline CDR1 and CDR2 sequences are SGHRS and YFSETQ. The junction had 2 bases not matched to a gene; V was cut back by 3 bases and J by 0 bases. This CDR3 is built from 14 residues. In DNA, the CDR3 is TGCGCCAGCAGCTCGGGACAGATGAACACTGAAGCTTTCTTT. Amino acid sequence: CASSSGQMNTEAFF.

In DNA form, the CDR3 reads TGCGCCAGCAGCGGTGAATGGGCTGCCTACGAGCAGTACTTC. Its translation is CASSGEWAAYEQYF. This sequence joins TRBV5-1 and TRBJ2-7; D is unresolved. The V gene's germline CDR1 is SGHRS and CDR2 YFSETQ. The CDR3 sequence is 14 residues long. The germline V and J ends were trimmed by 4 bases and 2 bases, with 13 bases remaining between them.

CDR3 amino acids: CASSDNGSGSPLHF. CDR3 sequence (DNA): TGTGCCAGCAGCGACAACGGTAGTGGTTCACCCCTCCACTTT. This rearrangement joins TRBV7-3 to TRBJ1-6; D ambiguous. V lost 5 bases and J lost 9, with 14 bases in between. CDR1 SGHTA and CDR2 FQGTGA come from the germline V gene. The CDR3 has 14 amino acids.

The chain is built from TRBV6-5 and TRBJ1-6; D ambiguous. V lost 8 bases and J 15 bases, leaving 14 bases between the germline ends. Germline values: CDR1 MNHEY, CDR2 SVGAGI. This CDR3 is built from 11 residues. CDR3 sequence: CASSTENRLHF. CDR3 coding DNA: TGTGCCAGCTCAACAGAGAACCGCCTCCACTTT.

The genes are TRBV12-5 and TRBJ1-1, with D unclear. Germline V CDR1 and CDR2: LGHNT, FRNRAP. V was clipped by 2 bases and J by 1 base, with 11 bases between them. CDR3 length: 15 residues. In DNA form, the CDR3 reads TGTGCTAGTGGTTTGTCCGACACCCAGAACACTGAAGCTTTCTTT. This gives the protein CASGLSDTQNTEAFF.

This clone has a single count. The gene calls are TRBV7-7 and TRBJ2-5, with a weak D call TRBD2 (7 bases). The germline CDR1 and CDR2 sequences are SSHAT and FNYEAQ (reference sequence). CDR3 size: 15 residues. Trimming left V 5 bases short and J 4 bases short, with 17 bases between. The CDR3 sequence is CASSLDGGPGETQYF. The CDR3 nucleotides read TGTGCCAGCAGCCTAGACGGGGGGCCGGGAGAGACCCAGTACTTC. Filled out from reference TRBV7-7 and TRBJ2-5, the complete variable domain reads GAGVSQSPRYKVTKRGQDVTLRCDPISSHATLYWYQQALGQGPEFLTYFNYEAQPDKSGLPSDRFSAERPEGSISTLTIQRTEQRDSAMYRCASSLDGGPGETQYFGPGTRLLVL.

The V gene is TRBV29-1, the J gene TRBJ1-2; D is possibly TRBD1 (5 bases). Per germline, CDR1 SQVTM and CDR2 ANQGSEA. V was trimmed by 2 bases and J by 8 bases, leaving 18 bases between them. CDR3 length equals 14 residues. CDR3: CSVEQGSVVLGYTF. CDR3 bases: TGCAGCGTTGAACAGGGTTCGGTTGTATTGGGCTACACCTTC.

The chain links TRBV4-2 to TRBJ2-3; 14 bases are shared with TRBD2. CDR1 LGHNA and CDR2 YNFKEQ come from the germline V gene. V shed 3 bases and J 5 bases; nucleotides not matched to a gene: 7. The CDR3 totals 17 residues. The CDR3 bases are TGTGCCAGCAGCCAGACGACTAGCGGGGGGGCCAAAGATACGCAGTATTTT. Translation gives CASSQTTSGGAKDTQYF.

The chain recombines TRBV11-2 with TRBJ2-1; perhaps TRBD1 as D (6 bases). Germline values: CDR1 SGHAT, CDR2 FQNNGV. This CDR3 is built from 14 residues. With 5 bases removed from V and 4 bases from J, the gap between germline ends came to 12 bases. This CDR3 is CASSSRDIYNEQFF. The CDR3 nucleotides are TGTGCCAGCAGCAGCCGGGACATATACAATGAGCAGTTCTTC.

V is TRBV2 and J is TRBJ1-3, with a weak D call TRBD1 (5 bases). Trimming left V 7 bases short and J 1 base short, with 17 bases between. The CDR3 is 16 residues long. Looked up from germline, CDR1 is SNHLY and CDR2 is FYNNEI. The CDR3 DNA reads TGTGCCAGCACTCTTATATCTCCAGGGTCTGGAAACACCATATATTTT. This codes for CASTLISPGSGNTIYF. The whole variable domain, filled in from reference TRBV2 and TRBJ1-3, reads EPEVTQTPSHQVTQMGQEVILRCVPISNHLYFYWYRQILGQKVEFLVSFYNNEISEKSEIFDDQFSVERPDGSNFTLKIRSTKLEDSAMYFCASTLISPGSGNTIYFGEGSWLTVV.

The rearrangement joins TRBV5-1 to TRBJ2-5; 9 bases are shared with TRBD1. Germline values: CDR1 SGHRS, CDR2 YFSETQ. The CDR3 loop spans 16 amino acids. The V and J ends lost 4 bases and 2 bases, in that order; junction bases with no gene match: 9. The CDR3 loop is CASSIGSGQGQETQYF. CDR3 sequence (DNA): TGCGCCAGCAGCATTGGGTCGGGACAGGGTCAAGAGACCCAGTACTTC.

The genes are TRBV18 and TRBJ1-3; D perhaps matches TRBD1 (5 bases). Germline V lookup: CDR1 KGHSH, CDR2 LQKENI. The CDR3 length is 16 residues. V was pared by 3 bases and J by 0 bases, with 12 bases between. As DNA, the CDR3 is TGTGCCAGCTCACCTCTTCGGGACGACTCTGGAAACACCATATATTTT. This translates into CASSPLRDDSGNTIYF. Looking up the rest from reference TRBV18 and TRBJ1-3 gives the full variable domain: NAGVMQNPRHLVRRRGQEARLRCSPMKGHSHVYWYRQLPEEGLKFMVYLQKENIIDESGMPKERFSAEFPKEGPSILRIQQVVRGDSAAYFCASSPLRDDSGNTIYFGEGSWLTVV.

The J gene is TRBJ1-5, the V gene TRBV10-3; TRBD1 matches at 11 bases. The CDR3 consists of 15 residues. Germline loops: CDR1 ENHRY, CDR2 SYGVKD. Trimming cost V 4 bases and J 4 bases; bases outside gene matches: 3. This chain's CDR3 is CAISAGQGANQPQHF. CDR3 nucleotide sequence: TGTGCCATCAGTGCAGGACAGGGGGCGAATCAGCCCCAGCATTTT.

This clone occurred once. CDR3 nucleotide sequence: TGTGCCAGCAGACCCCCCGGGACGGTTACCTACGAGCAGTACTTC. This translates into CASRPPGTVTYEQYF. The chain is built from TRBV7-9 and TRBJ2-5, with D possibly being TRBD1 or TRBD2 (5 bases each). The J call is in doubt because the DNA end fits TRBJ2-7 better. This CDR3 comprises 15 residues. CDR1 and CDR2 (germline): SEHNR, FQNEAQ (reference sequence).

The rearrangement links TRBV6-5 to TRBJ2-7; tentative D call: TRBD1 (6 bases). The germline V gene encodes CDR1 MNHEY and CDR2 SVGAGI. Deletions cut 2 bases from V and 6 bases from J, with 11 bases between. The CDR3 extends over 13 amino acids. The CDR3 DNA reads as TGTGCCAGCAGTTACAGTGGGGGCAGCGAGCAGTACTTC. It encodes CASSYSGGSEQYF.

The rearrangement uses TRBV5-5 and TRBJ1-5; D may be TRBD1 (5 bases). In germline, CDR1 is SGHKS, CDR2 YYEKEE (reference sequence). The V end was cut by 4 bases, the J end by 5 bases, with 16 bases between. The CDR3 contains 15 residues. CDR3 sequence reads: CASSPPGRGDQPQHF. The CDR3 DNA follows: TGTGCCAGCAGCCCTCCGGGACGGGGGGATCAGCCCCAGCATTTT.

J is TRBJ1-2 and V is TRBV7-9, with 7 bases that match TRBD1. The CDR3 totals 13 residues. Per the germline V gene, CDR1 is SEHNR and CDR2 is FQNEAQ (reference sequence). Losses at the gene ends were 5 bases for V and 6 bases for J; bases not matched to a gene: 6. CDR3 nucleotides: TGTGCCAGCAGCCTCGACAGGGTGGATGGCTACACCTTC. Translating gives CASSLDRVDGYTF.

With regard to this clone: One junction end does not reproduce the germline sequence, and a read error may be involved. The chain has TRBV19 and TRBJ1-5; D is uncertain. The germline gives CDR1 LNHDA, CDR2 SQIVND (reference sequence). The CDR3 spans 16 residues. This chain's CDR3 is CASSVEGGFASQPQHF. DNA of the CDR3: TGTGCCAGTAGTGTAGAGGGTGGGTTTGCGAGTCAGCCCCAGCATTTT.

The V gene is TRBV18, the J gene TRBJ2-1; D is possibly TRBD1 (5 bases). The CDR3 is 15 amino acids. V was pared by 2 bases and J by 4 bases, with 12 bases between. Germline values: CDR1 KGHSH, CDR2 LQKENI. CDR3 amino acids: CASSPLHKGYNEQFF. The CDR3 DNA reads TGTGCCAGCTCACCATTACATAAGGGGTACAATGAGCAGTTCTTC.

This chain uses TRBV5-1 with TRBJ1-4; maybe TRBD1 (5 bases). This CDR3 contains 14 residues. The germline CDR1 and CDR2 sequences are SGHRS and YFSETQ. Deletions cut 5 bases from V and 4 bases from J, with 12 bases between. The CDR3 sequence: CASSSDSRNEKLFF. The CDR3 DNA reads TGCGCCAGCAGTTCTGACAGCCGTAATGAAAAACTGTTTTTT. Complete variable domain (other parts from reference TRBV5-1 and TRBJ1-4): KAGVTQTPRYLIKTRGQQVTLSCSPISGHRSVSWYQQTPGQGLQFLFEYFSETQRNKGNFPGRFSGRQFSNSRSEMNVSTLELGDSALYLCASSSDSRNEKLFFGSGTQLSVL.